A selection of T cell receptor beta chains follows, all from one sample in a study of shared clonotypes between healthy human individuals. Here immunoSEQ multiplex PCR was the method, and the copy in TCRdb shows in-frame clones only, minus some. The table records millions of clones, 90% to 95% of them present only once. The sample was naive CD8+ T cells from PBMCs. These receptor sequences come from a man younger than 35 in good health. Some clones in this sample may be carry-over from other donors' samples. Each CDR3 is given with its conserved first and last residue. A D gene is named only where the DNA matches it firmly. The size of a clone is reported for some rows only, either as once, few or many, or as a class for expanded clones.

size	V	D	J	DNA	CDR3
-	TRBV9	TRBD1	TRBJ2-4	TGTGCCAGCAGCGTAGTGGGGACAGGTAGTGGGGACATTCAGTACTTC	CASSVVGTGSGDIQYF
once	TRBV9	-	TRBJ2-2	TGTGCCAGCAAGTCGGGGAGTTCGAACACCGGGGAGCTGTTTTTT	CASKSGSSNTGELFF
-	TRBV28	-	TRBJ2-7	TGTGCCAGCAGTTGGTTAGGTTCGAGGACGGAGCAGTACTTC	CASSWLGSRTEQYF
-	TRBV2	-	TRBJ2-7	TGTGCCAGCAGCCCCAGTGACACCACCTACGAGCAGTACTTC	CASSPSDTTYEQYF
-	TRBV29-1	-	TRBJ2-1	TGCAGCGTTGATCTACTATTCAATGAGCAGTTCTTC	CSVDLLFNEQFF
few	TRBV7-2	-	TRBJ2-1	TGTGCCGCGAGCGGTTCTTCCTCCTACAATGAGCAGTTCTTC	CAASGSSSYNEQFF
-	TRBV19	-	TRBJ1-1	TGTGCCAGTTTCCAGAACACCATGAACACTGAAGCTTTCTTT	CASFQNTMNTEAFF
-	TRBV7-9	-	TRBJ1-4	TGTGCCAGCAGCTTAGGCTCCTTTCATGAAAAACTGTTTTTT	CASSLGSFHEKLFF
-	TRBV5-5	TRBD1	TRBJ2-7	TGTGCCAGCACCGAGACCCCGACAGGGCACGAGCAGTACTTC	CASTETPTGHEQYF
-	TRBV4-1	-	TRBJ2-1	TGCGCCAGCAGCCAAGACAATCAGCTGGGCAATGAGCAGTTCTTC	CASSQDNQLGNEQFF
-	TRBV2	-	TRBJ2-5	TGTGCCAGCAGTGAAAAGGGGGAGGGGAGAGAAGAGACCCAGTACTTC	CASSEKGEGREETQYF
-	TRBV5-1	-	TRBJ2-5	TGCGCCAGCAGCATCCGGGACAAGTACCAAGAGACCCAGTACTTC	CASSIRDKYQETQYF
-	TRBV2	TRBD2	TRBJ2-7	TGTGCCAGCAGTGAAGGGACTAGCGGGACCACCGAGCAGTACTTC	CASSEGTSGTTEQYF
-	TRBV6-1	-	TRBJ1-2	TGTGCCAGCAGTAGCAGGTTGTATGGCTACACCTTC	CASSSRLYGYTF
-	TRBV10-1	-	TRBJ2-7	TGCGCCAGCAGTGGGGGCCCATACTACGAGCAGTACTTC	CASSGGPYYEQYF
once	TRBV27	-	TRBJ1-2	TGTGCCAGCAGCCCGGGGGACCTTGGCTACACCTTC	CASSPGDLGYTF
-	TRBV5-1	-	TRBJ1-1	TGCGCCAGCAGCTTCTCTGGGCCCACAGTTCTGGACACTGAAGCTTTCTTT	CASSFSGPTVLDTEAFF
-	TRBV19	-	TRBJ2-2	TGTGCCAGTACCCGGAGGAGGGAGTTAGATCCCGGGGAGCTGTTTTTT	CASTRRRELDPGELFF
-	TRBV21-1	-	TRBJ2-5	TGTGCCAGCAGCAAAGATCGGGCGGGGGCCGGTGAGACCCAGTACTTC	CASSKDRAGAGETQYF
-	TRBV9	-	TRBJ2-7	TGTGCCAGCAGCGTAGCAACGGGACCTCTCTACGAGCAGTACTTC	CASSVATGPLYEQYF
-	TRBV7-7	TRBD2	TRBJ2-2	TGTGCCAGCAGCCCGCGGGTTAGCGGGAGGACCGGGGAGCTGTTTTTT	CASSPRVSGRTGELFF
-	TRBV19	-	TRBJ1-5	TGTGCCAGTAGTAGGGCCAGGGATCGGGCTCAGCCCCAGCATTTT	CASSRARDRAQPQHF
-	TRBV11-3	TRBD2	TRBJ2-1	TGTGCCAGCAGCCTCAGGGCCGCGGGAGGGAGAAGTGAGCAGTTCTTC	CASSLRAAGGRSEQFF
-	TRBV19	-	TRBJ1-2	TGTGCCAGTAGTTCATTTGGGTCCCTGGACTCCACTAACTATGGCTACACCTTC	CASSSFGSLDSTNYGYTF
-	TRBV10-3	TRBD2	TRBJ2-1	TGTGCCATCAGTTATAGCGGGCTCTCCTACAATGAGCAGTTCTTC	CAISYSGLSYNEQFF
-	TRBV29-1	-	TRBJ1-4	TGCAGCGTTGCTAGACAGGAGGGTGGATGGAAACTGTTTTTT	CSVARQEGGWKLFF
-	TRBV5-6	-	TRBJ1-3	TGTGCCAGCAGCTTGGGACGGTCTGGAAACACCATATATTTT	CASSLGRSGNTIYF
-	TRBV11-2	-	TRBJ2-1	TGTGCCAGCAGCTCGAAGTACAATGAGCAGTTCTTC	CASSSKYNEQFF
-	TRBV6-1	-	TRBJ1-5	TGTGCCAGCAGTCCTATCCCCAGCAATCAGCCCCAGCATTTT	CASSPIPSNQPQHF
-	TRBV19	-	TRBJ1-1	TGTGCCAGTAGTATCATTAGATCGGGACGAGGGAACACTGAAGCTTTCTTT	CASSIIRSGRGNTEAFF
-	TRBV6-1	-	TRBJ2-1	TGTGCCAGCCGACAGGATGAGCAGTTCTTC	CASRQDEQFF
-	TRBV19	-	TRBJ1-1	TGTGCCAGTAGTCTAGGGCCTTTGGGGGCTGAAGCTTTCTTT	CASSLGPLGAEAFF
-	TRBV27	-	TRBJ1-1	TGTGCCAGCAGTTTTACAGCGAACACTGAAGCTTTCTTT	CASSFTANTEAFF
-	TRBV4-1	TRBD2	TRBJ2-1	TGCGCCAGCAGCCAGGGGACTAGCGGGAAAATCGGGCAGTTCTTC	CASSQGTSGKIGQFF
-	TRBV11-2	-	TRBJ2-3	TGTGCCAGCAGCGGACACACAGATACGCAGTATTTT	CASSGHTDTQYF
-	TRBV5-8	-	TRBJ1-2	TGTGCCAGCAGCTTGTCCCCTTACTATGGCTACACCTTC	CASSLSPYYGYTF
-	TRBV13	TRBD1	TRBJ2-5	TGTGCCAGCAGCTCCCGGGACAGGGTGGGCCGAGAGACCCAGTACTTC	CASSSRDRVGRETQYF
-	TRBV9	TRBD1	TRBJ1-1	TGTGCCAGCAGCCCCCGGACAGGGGGCAGGGAAGCTTTCTTT	CASSPRTGGREAFF
few	TRBV7-9	TRBD1	TRBJ1-1	TGTGCCTTTGACAGGGGACGCACTGAAGCTTTCTTT	CAFDRGRTEAFF
-	TRBV6-1	-	TRBJ2-7	TGTGCCAGCACTCCAAAAGCAGCCGGTGCATACGAGCAGTACTTC	CASTPKAAGAYEQYF
-	TRBV10-3	TRBD1	TRBJ2-5	TGTGCCATCAGAGACAGGGACCAAGAGACCCAGTACTTC	CAIRDRDQETQYF
-	TRBV7-9	-	TRBJ2-1	TGTGCCAGCAGCTCCCGGGCTCACGGGAGAACAACCTACAATGAGCAGTTCTTC	CASSSRAHGRTTYNEQFF
-	TRBV27	-	TRBJ1-2	TGTGCCAGCAGCGGCTCAGACTATGGCTACACCTTC	CASSGSDYGYTF
-	TRBV19	-	TRBJ2-1	TGTGCCAGTAGTACGATCGGGGGCAATGAGCAGTTCTTC	CASSTIGGNEQFF
-	TRBV7-7	-	TRBJ2-5	TGTGCCAGCAGCTTAACGGAGGGAGAGACCCAGTACTTC	CASSLTEGETQYF
once	TRBV18	TRBD1	TRBJ2-5	TGTGCCAGCTCACTAAGCCGGACAGGGGCCGAGACCCAGTACTTC	CASSLSRTGAETQYF
once	TRBV6-5	-	TRBJ2-1	TGTGCCAGCAGGCAACTAGAGCCCCCGCGGTTCTTC	CASRQLEPPRFF
-	TRBV9	-	TRBJ1-2	TGTGCCAGCAGCGGACGATTTCCCCTCTACACCTTC	CASSGRFPLYTF
-	TRBV18	TRBD2	TRBJ2-1	TGTGCCAGCTCACCAGCGCTAGCGGGAGTTGGTGAGCAGTTCTTC	CASSPALAGVGEQFF
-	TRBV5-1	-	TRBJ2-7	TGCGCCAGCAGCTTGAGTCGGTCCTACGAGCAGTACTTC	CASSLSRSYEQYF
-	TRBV27	-	TRBJ1-4	TGTGCCAGCAGTTTATCAGGCGTCGAGCCGGGGGAAAAACTGTTTTTT	CASSLSGVEPGEKLFF